This T cell receptor (beta chain) derives from a study of T cell repertoires in cytomegalovirus infection. The wider study: HLA-B-restricted CMV epitopes that are well studied were used alongside recently identified HLA-C-restricted ones. From public TCR beta signatures came an indication of both CMV infection and matching HLA type.

TCRdb itself ran the reads through MiXCR, one entry per CDR3 protein. The repertoire holds under 500,000 distinct CDR3 sequences, with about 39% as singletons. The CDR3 totals 14 residues. Germline-derived CDR1 and CDR2 are SGHTA and FQGNSA. The ends were cut back, 3 bases at V and 1 base at J, with 10 bases in the middle. A remark on this clonotype: Its cognate antigen is unknown.

Study conclusions and caveats: HLA-C-restricted CMV-specific TCR beta clonotypes were dominant in the ex vivo response. Using cumulative public TCR beta family frequency, the authors identified those who carried CMV together with the relevant HLA.

The chain is built from TRBV7-2 and TRBJ2-7, with D perhaps TRBD1 (5 bases). The source material was cultured PBMCs, sampled from culture after CMV antigen stimulation. The receptor was derived from a human donor in good health (CMV status not recorded). Some clones in this sample may be carry-over from other donors' samples. CDR3 nucleotides: TGTGCCAGCAGCTTGATAGGGGTTTCCTACGAGCAGTACTTC. It is translated as CASSLIGVSYEQYF.